What follows are 32 T cell receptor beta chains derived from one specimen sequenced in a study of OX40 agonist ivuxolimab in advanced cancers. This table comes from immunoSEQ multiplex PCR, and its TCRdb copy is limited to in-frame clones, with some not included. This table holds around 46,000 clones, approximately 88% found once. Sequences were derived from CD4+ or CD8+ T cells sorted from blood, sampled in a trial of the OX40 agonist ivuxolimab. The receptors originated from an adult with an advanced solid tumor such as melanoma, head and neck, liver or kidney cancer.

The CDR3 sequence: CASSFHTGTGLYEQYF. CDR3 coding DNA: TGCGCCAGCAGTTTTCATACCGGGACAGGACTCTACGAGCAGTACTTC. The chain carries TRBV5-1 and TRBJ2-7; TRBD1 matches 8 bases. This CDR3 comprises 16 residues. Per germline, CDR1 SGHRS and CDR2 YFSETQ. Germline trimming cut 5 bases from V and 3 bases from J; bases unmatched to any gene: 13. Filled out from reference TRBV5-1 and TRBJ2-7, the complete variable domain reads KAGVTQTPRYLIKTRGQQVTLSCSPISGHRSVSWYQQTPGQGLQFLFEYFSETQRNKGNFPGRFSGRQFSNSRSEMNVSTLELGDSALYLCASSFHTGTGLYEQYFGPGTRLTVT.

V is TRBV4-3 and J is TRBJ2-5; a weak D match, TRBD2 (5 bases). The J call is in doubt because the DNA end fits TRBJ2-7 better. The germline gives CDR1 LGHNA, CDR2 YSLEER. The length of the CDR3 is 15 residues. The CDR3 DNA reads TGCGCCAGCAGCCAAGAGTCCGGGGAGTTCTACGAGCAGTACTTC. This gives the protein CASSQESGEFYEQYF.

The J gene is TRBJ1-1, the V gene TRBV20-1; D uncertain. Germline loops: CDR1 DFQATT, CDR2 SNEGSKA (reference sequence). This CDR3 is built from 11 residues. The V end lost 7 bases, the J end lost 1 base, and 7 bases lay between the germline ends. The CDR3 region is CSVSPNTEAFF. The CDR3 DNA is TGCAGTGTTAGCCCGAACACTGAAGCTTTCTTT.

A single count supports this clone. The chain carries TRBV10-1 and TRBJ2-1, with unresolved D. The germline V gene encodes CDR1 WNHNN and CDR2 SYGVQD (reference sequence). The V end lost 5 bases, the J end lost 0 bases, and 17 bases lay between the germline ends. The CDR3 has 17 amino acids. CDR3 DNA: TGCGCCAGCAGTCCCCGTAAGGGCGGAAGCTCCTACAATGAGCAGTTCTTC. Its translation is CASSPRKGGSSYNEQFF.

The rearrangement uses TRBV18 and TRBJ1-1; 8 bases match TRBD1. CDR3 length: 15 amino acids. Per the germline V gene, CDR1 is KGHSH and CDR2 is LQKENI. The ends lost 3 bases at V and 3 bases at J; junction bases unmatched: 6. In nucleotides, the CDR3 is TGTGCCAGCTCACCCCGACAGGGGTGGGACACTGAAGCTTTCTTT. Translation: CASSPRQGWDTEAFF.

V is TRBV7-8 and J is TRBJ2-7, with 13 bases identical to TRBD2. The germline V gene encodes CDR1 SGHVS and CDR2 FQNEAQ. The CDR3 sequence is 15 residues long. The V gene end was trimmed by 5 bases and the J gene end by 5 bases; junction bases not matched to a gene: 6. CDR3 DNA sequence: TGTGCCAGCAGCATCGGACTAGCGGGAGTAGACGAGCAGTACTTC. Protein product: CASSIGLAGVDEQYF.

The chain is built from TRBV7-6 and TRBJ2-1, with a weak D call TRBD2 (6 bases). The ends were cut back, 3 bases at V and 4 bases at J, with 10 bases in the middle. From germline, CDR1 is SGHVS and CDR2 FNYEAQ. The CDR3 length is 14 residues. The CDR3 loop is CASSLGRGYNEQFF. CDR3 DNA sequence: TGTGCCAGCAGCTTGGGGCGGGGATACAATGAGCAGTTCTTC.

The chain has TRBV6-1 and TRBJ2-7, with D perhaps being TRBD1 or TRBD2 (6 bases each). The CDR3 loop spans 14 amino acids. Germline lookup yields CDR1 MNHNS and CDR2 SASEGT. Trimming removed 6 bases at V and 4 bases at J, with 16 bases between. The CDR3 loop reads CASRGGRKRYEQYF. CDR3 DNA sequence: TGTGCCAGCAGAGGGGGGCGGAAGAGGTACGAGCAGTACTTC.

CDR3 loop: CSGVGADLGGEQFF. In nucleotides, the CDR3 is TGCAGCGGGGTCGGAGCCGACCTAGGGGGGGAGCAGTTCTTC. The J gene is TRBJ2-1, the V gene TRBV29-1, with D possibly being TRBD1 or TRBD2 (6 bases each). The CDR3 covers 14 residues. Germline-derived CDR1 and CDR2 are SQVTM and ANQGSEA. Trimming left V 7 bases short and J 10 bases short, with 23 bases between.

The V gene is TRBV28, the J gene TRBJ1-4; D is possibly TRBD1 (5 bases). With 1 base removed from V and 8 bases from J, the gap between germline ends came to 14 bases. Germline CDR1 is MDHEN and CDR2 is SYDVKM. The CDR3 runs to 15 residues. As DNA, the CDR3 is TGTGCCAGCAGTTTATTCGCAGGGACTGAAGAAAAACTGTTTTTT. Its protein is CASSLFAGTEEKLFF.

CDR3 sequence: CATSRDRQGANEKLFF. The CDR3 DNA follows: TGTGCCACCAGCAGAGATCGGCAGGGGGCTAATGAAAAACTGTTTTTT. The chain couples TRBV15 to TRBJ1-4; 7 bases align to TRBD1. The junction had 4 bases not matched to a gene; V was cut back by 0 bases and J by 3 bases. The CDR3 has 16 amino acids. Germline V gene sequence: CDR1 LNHNV, CDR2 YYDKDF (reference sequence).

V is TRBV6-6 and J is TRBJ2-1; TRBD2 matches at 7 bases. The germline CDR1 and CDR2 sequences are MNHNY and SVGAGI (reference sequence). J lost 8 bases, V lost 6 bases, and 13 bases had no gene match. The CDR3 sequence is 15 residues long. CDR3 in DNA: TGTGCCAGCAGCTCCTCCGTGGGGGAGGGCCATGAGCAGTTCTTC. It is translated as CASSSSVGEGHEQFF.

The rearrangement joins TRBV4-1 to TRBJ1-3; no clear D gene. The CDR3 covers 18 residues. V dropped 3 bases and J dropped 0 bases, with 18 bases sitting between them. Looked up from germline, CDR1 is MGHRA and CDR2 is YSYEKL. CDR3 region: CASSHWAERTSSGNTIYF. CDR3 in DNA: TGCGCCAGCAGCCATTGGGCGGAAAGAACGAGCTCTGGAAACACCATATATTTT.

This chain links TRBV7-9 with TRBJ1-6, with 8 positions matching TRBD1. The CDR3 runs to 16 residues. Germline lookup yields CDR1 SEHNR and CDR2 FQNEAQ (reference sequence). The ends lost 5 bases at V and 3 bases at J; junction bases unmatched: 6. The CDR3 DNA reads as TGTGCCAGCAGCCCGAGTGACAGGGGCTATAATTCACCCCTCCACTTT. Its translation is CASSPSDRGYNSPLHF.

The chain joins TRBV27 to TRBJ1-6; weak D call: TRBD1 (5 bases). CDR3 size: 16 residues. Germline V gives CDR1 MNHEY, CDR2 SMNVEV (reference sequence). With 0 bases removed from V and 10 bases from J, the gap between germline ends came to 16 bases. CDR3 residues: CASSLSGTSVISPLHF. CDR3 bases: TGTGCCAGCAGTTTATCGGGGACGTCGGTAATATCACCCCTCCACTTT.

This rearrangement joins TRBV9 to TRBJ2-7; D tentatively reads TRBD1 or TRBD2 (5 bases each). Germline V gives CDR1 SGDLS, CDR2 YYNGEE. The CDR3 length is 14 residues. V gave up 7 bases and J gave up 3 bases, with 17 bases separating them. CDR3 DNA sequence: TGTGCCAGCTCCCCCGGGACGGTAAACTACGAGCAGTACTTC. Translating gives CASSPGTVNYEQYF.

The chain is built from TRBV2 and TRBJ2-1; perhaps D is TRBD1 or TRBD2 (5 bases each). This CDR3 region has 15 residues. V was shortened by 8 bases and J by 2 bases, with 16 bases between the two germline ends. Germline V gene lookup returns CDR1 SNHLY and CDR2 FYNNEI. CDR3 in amino acids: CASRSGLGAYNEQFF. The CDR3 nucleotides are TGTGCCAGCCGGTCGGGGCTAGGTGCCTACAATGAGCAGTTCTTC.

The genes are TRBV4-3 and TRBJ1-2; D unclear. Germline V gives CDR1 LGHNA, CDR2 YSLEER. Trimming cost V 1 base and J 6 bases, with 12 bases left between them. The CDR3 loop spans 14 amino acids. The CDR3 sequence is CASSQGLTFDGYTF. In DNA form, the CDR3 reads TGCGCCAGCAGCCAAGGTTTAACTTTTGATGGCTACACCTTC.

J is TRBJ1-5 and V is TRBV7-2, with D maybe TRBD1 (5 bases). The CDR3 is made up of 14 amino acids. V was pared by 3 bases and J by 4 bases, with 10 bases between. The germline V gene has CDR1 SGHTA and CDR2 FQGNSA. The CDR3 loop is CASSLKGPNQPQHF. In DNA, the CDR3 is TGTGCCAGCAGCTTGAAGGGGCCAAATCAGCCCCAGCATTTT.

The genes are TRBV7-9 and TRBJ2-1; no firm D call. Trimming left V 4 bases short and J 13 bases short, with 14 bases between. CDR3 size: 12 residues. Germline values: CDR1 SEHNR, CDR2 FQNEAQ (reference sequence). DNA of the CDR3: TGTGCCAGCAGCTCACTACAGCGCCCCCAGTTCTTC. It encodes CASSSLQRPQFF. The variable domain in full, with the rest retrieved from reference TRBV7-9 and TRBJ2-1, is DTGVSQNPRHKITKRGQNVTFRCDPISEHNRLYWYRQTLGQGPEFLTYFQNEAQLEKSRLLSDRFSAERPKGSFSTLEIQRTEQGDSAMYLCASSSLQRPQFFGPGTRLTVL.

V usage is TRBV13 and J usage is TRBJ2-7; tentative D call: TRBD2 (5 bases). The CDR3 spans 15 residues. The V end lost 5 bases, the J end lost 5 bases, and 19 bases lay between the germline ends. Per germline, CDR1 PRHDT and CDR2 FYEKMQ (reference sequence). The CDR3 DNA reads as TGTGCCAGCAGCCCCGGTGGAGGCCCTAAGAACGAGCAGTACTTC. It is translated as CASSPGGGPKNEQYF.

This chain joins TRBV14 and TRBJ1-4; D is perhaps TRBD1 (6 bases). The CDR3 has 17 amino acids. In germline, CDR1 is SGHDN, CDR2 FVKESK. Trimming took 4 bases from V and 0 from J, leaving 15 bases between them. CDR3 protein: CASSRNRDSATNEKLFF. CDR3 DNA sequence: TGTGCCAGCAGCCGAAACAGGGACTCTGCAACTAATGAAAAACTGTTTTTT.

This clone was seen just once. V and J are TRBV25-1 and TRBJ1-5, with TRBD1 matching 7 bases. The V and J ends lost 8 bases and 5 bases, in that order; junction bases with no gene match: 12. Germline loops: CDR1 MGHDK, CDR2 SYGVNS. The CDR3 totals 15 residues. Here the CDR3 DNA reads TGTGCCAGCGGACTGACAGGGTACGGGGATCAGCCCCAGCATTTT. Protein sequence: CASGLTGYGDQPQHF.

This chain uses TRBV9 with TRBJ2-2; tentative D call: TRBD1 (5 bases). Germline assignment: CDR1 SGDLS and CDR2 YYNGEE. This CDR3 has 14 amino acids. The V gene lost 4 bases and the J gene lost 6 bases, with 13 bases spanning the gap. CDR3 in DNA: TGTGCCAGCAGCCACGTAGGGGCGGCCGGGGAGCTGTTTTTT. Amino acid sequence: CASSHVGAAGELFF.

The rearrangement links TRBV6-6 to TRBJ2-5; tentative D call: TRBD1 (6 bases). Matching the DNA end better, TRBJ2-7 makes the J call doubtful. The germline gives CDR1 MNHNY, CDR2 SVGAGI (reference sequence). The CDR3 extends over 14 amino acids. CDR3 sequence (DNA): TGTGCCAGCAACCCTACAGGGCTTCGCTACGAGCAGTACTTC. This gives the protein CASNPTGLRYEQYF.

The V call is TRBV4-2, the J call TRBJ2-1; 7 nucleotides match TRBD1. Trimming cost V 4 bases and J 2 bases; bases outside gene matches: 2. This CDR3 is built from 14 residues. Germline V gives CDR1 LGHNA, CDR2 YNFKEQ. The DNA for the CDR3 is TGTGCCAGCAGCCCGGGACAGACCTACAATGAGCAGTTCTTC. It is translated as CASSPGQTYNEQFF.

The chain carries TRBV28 and TRBJ2-5, with 9 bases fitting TRBD1. The CDR3 runs 16 residues. With V trimmed by 3 bases and J by 4 bases, 9 bases remained unmatched. Germline V gives CDR1 MDHEN, CDR2 SYDVKM. CDR3 region: CASSFFTTDRGETQYF. The CDR3 DNA reads as TGTGCCAGCAGTTTCTTTACGACGGACAGGGGAGAGACCCAGTACTTC.

The CDR3 protein is CASWGRADTQYF. CDR3 bases: TGTGCCAGCTGGGGCCGGGCAGATACGCAGTATTTT. The rearrangement joins TRBV18 to TRBJ2-3; tentatively, D is TRBD1 (5 bases). The germline gives CDR1 KGHSH, CDR2 LQKENI. Trimming left V 7 bases short and J 4 bases short, with 9 bases between. This CDR3 region has 12 residues.

The chain links TRBV9 to TRBJ1-2, with a weak D call TRBD1 (6 bases). Germline V gene data show CDR1 as SGDLS and CDR2 as YYNGEE. Trimming shortened V by 7 bases and J by 2 bases, and 9 bases separated the two germline ends. The CDR3 contains 12 residues. The DNA of the CDR3 is TGTGCCAGCGACAGGTACAACTATGGCTACACCTTC. Translated: CASDRYNYGYTF.

This chain uses TRBV5-1 with TRBJ1-4; D may be TRBD1 (6 bases). CDR1 and CDR2 from the germline V gene are SGHRS and YFSETQ. The CDR3 is 15 residues long. Trimming removed 3 bases from V and 0 bases from J, with 9 bases in between. In DNA, the CDR3 is TGCGCCAGCAGCTGGGGACACGCAACTAATGAAAAACTGTTTTTT. Its protein product is CASSWGHATNEKLFF.

This clone occurred a few times. The chain couples TRBV11-1 to TRBJ2-1, with 8 bases identical to TRBD2. The length of the CDR3 is 14 residues. V was pared by 0 bases and J by 7 bases, with 2 bases of the junction left unmatched. The V gene's germline CDR1 is SGHAT and CDR2 FQDESV (reference sequence). CDR3 amino acids: CASSLASGMNEQFF. The DNA for the CDR3 is TGTGCCAGCAGCTTAGCTAGCGGGATGAATGAGCAGTTCTTC.

This clone was seen more than once but under ten times. V usage is TRBV7-6 and J usage is TRBJ2-1, with TRBD1 identical over 10 bases. Losses at the gene ends were 3 bases for V and 5 bases for J; bases not matched to a gene: 7. The CDR3 spans 16 residues. The germline V gene encodes CDR1 SGHVS and CDR2 FNYEAQ. CDR3 protein: CASSLTGTGVDNEQFF. Here the CDR3 DNA reads TGTGCCAGCAGCTTGACCGGGACAGGGGTGGACAATGAGCAGTTCTTC.